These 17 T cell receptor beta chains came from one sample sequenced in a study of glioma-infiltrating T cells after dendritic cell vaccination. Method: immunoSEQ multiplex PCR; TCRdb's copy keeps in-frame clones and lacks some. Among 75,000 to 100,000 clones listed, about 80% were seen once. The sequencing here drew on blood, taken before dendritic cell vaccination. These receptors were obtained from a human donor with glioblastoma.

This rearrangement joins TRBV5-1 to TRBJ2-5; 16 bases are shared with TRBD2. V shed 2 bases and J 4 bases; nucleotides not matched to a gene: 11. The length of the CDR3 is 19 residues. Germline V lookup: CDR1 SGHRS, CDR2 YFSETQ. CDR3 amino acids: CASSLHPGTSGRAVETQYF. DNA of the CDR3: TGCGCCAGCAGCTTACACCCCGGGACTAGCGGGAGGGCCGTAGAGACCCAGTACTTC.

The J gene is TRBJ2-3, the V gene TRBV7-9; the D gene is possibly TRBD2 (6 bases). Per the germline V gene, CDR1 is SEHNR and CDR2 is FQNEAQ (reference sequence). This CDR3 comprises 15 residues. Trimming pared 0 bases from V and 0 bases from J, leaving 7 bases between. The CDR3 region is CASSLAGGSTDTQYF. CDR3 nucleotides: TGTGCCAGCAGCTTAGCGGGAGGTAGCACAGATACGCAGTATTTT.

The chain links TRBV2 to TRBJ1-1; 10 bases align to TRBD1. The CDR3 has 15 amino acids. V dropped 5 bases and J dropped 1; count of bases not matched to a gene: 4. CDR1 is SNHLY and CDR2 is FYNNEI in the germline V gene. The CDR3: CASSPWTGGNTEAFF. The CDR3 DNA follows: TGTGCCAGCAGTCCATGGACAGGGGGGAACACTGAAGCTTTCTTT. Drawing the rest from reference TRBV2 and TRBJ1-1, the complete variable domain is EPEVTQTPSHQVTQMGQEVILRCVPISNHLYFYWYRQILGQKVEFLVSFYNNEISEKSEIFDDQFSVERPDGSNFTLKIRSTKLEDSAMYFCASSPWTGGNTEAFFGQGTRLTVV.

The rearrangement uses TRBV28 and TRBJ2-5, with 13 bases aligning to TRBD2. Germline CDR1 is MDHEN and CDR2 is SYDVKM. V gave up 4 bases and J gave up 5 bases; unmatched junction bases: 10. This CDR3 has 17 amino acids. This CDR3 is CASSSTGLAGVLETQYF. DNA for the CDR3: TGTGCCAGCAGTTCTACCGGACTAGCGGGAGTCCTTGAGACCCAGTACTTC.

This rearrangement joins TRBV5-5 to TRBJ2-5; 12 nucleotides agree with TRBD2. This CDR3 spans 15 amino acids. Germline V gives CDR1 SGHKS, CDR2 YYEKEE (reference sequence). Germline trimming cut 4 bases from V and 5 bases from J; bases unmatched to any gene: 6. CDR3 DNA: TGTGCCAGCAGCCCCCTAGCGGGGGGGCGGGAGACCCAGTACTTC. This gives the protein CASSPLAGGRETQYF.

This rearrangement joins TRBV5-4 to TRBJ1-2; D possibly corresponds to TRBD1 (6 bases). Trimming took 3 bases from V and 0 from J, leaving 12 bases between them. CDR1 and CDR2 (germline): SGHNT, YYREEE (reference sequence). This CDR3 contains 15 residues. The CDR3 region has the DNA TGTGCCAGCAGCTCGACCAACAGGGCTAACTATGGCTACACCTTC. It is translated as CASSSTNRANYGYTF.

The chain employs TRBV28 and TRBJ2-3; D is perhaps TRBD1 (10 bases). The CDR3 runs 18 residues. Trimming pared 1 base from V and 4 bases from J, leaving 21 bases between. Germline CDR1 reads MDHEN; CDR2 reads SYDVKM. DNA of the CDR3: TGTGCCAGCAGTTTATTGGGACAGGGGCGGGGGGGTTCAGATACGCAGTATTTT. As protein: CASSLLGQGRGGSDTQYF.

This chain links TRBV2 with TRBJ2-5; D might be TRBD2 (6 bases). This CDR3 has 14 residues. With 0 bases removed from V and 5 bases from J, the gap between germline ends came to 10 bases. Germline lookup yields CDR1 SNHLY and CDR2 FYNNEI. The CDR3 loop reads CASSEAAGRETQYF. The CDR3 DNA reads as TGTGCCAGCAGTGAAGCGGCAGGGAGGGAGACCCAGTACTTC.

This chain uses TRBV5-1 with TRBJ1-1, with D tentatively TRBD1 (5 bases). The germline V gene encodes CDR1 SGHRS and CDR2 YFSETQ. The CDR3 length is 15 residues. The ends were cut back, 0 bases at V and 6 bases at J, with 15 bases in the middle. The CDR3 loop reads CASSLEGSTRSEAFF. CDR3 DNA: TGCGCCAGCAGCTTGGAGGGGTCCACCCGATCTGAAGCTTTCTTT.

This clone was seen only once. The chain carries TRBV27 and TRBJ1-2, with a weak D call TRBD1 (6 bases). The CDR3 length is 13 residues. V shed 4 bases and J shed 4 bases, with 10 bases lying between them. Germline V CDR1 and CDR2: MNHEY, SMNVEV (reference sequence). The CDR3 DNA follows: TGTGCCAGCAGTTCGCAGGGGCCCTATGGCTACACCTTC. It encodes CASSSQGPYGYTF.

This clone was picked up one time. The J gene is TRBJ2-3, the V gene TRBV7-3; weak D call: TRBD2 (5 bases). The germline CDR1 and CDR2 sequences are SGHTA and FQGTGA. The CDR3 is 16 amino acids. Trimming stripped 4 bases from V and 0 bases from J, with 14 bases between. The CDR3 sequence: CASSSGVDSSTDTQYF. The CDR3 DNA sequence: TGTGCCAGCAGCTCCGGGGTCGATTCTAGCACAGATACGCAGTATTTT.

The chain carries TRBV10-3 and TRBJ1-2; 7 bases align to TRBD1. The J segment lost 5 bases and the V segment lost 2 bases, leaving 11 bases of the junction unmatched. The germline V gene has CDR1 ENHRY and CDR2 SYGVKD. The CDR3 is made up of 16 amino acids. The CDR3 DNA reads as TGTGCCATCAGTGAGGGGAGGACAGGATGGGGATATGGCTACACCTTC. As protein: CAISEGRTGWGYGYTF.

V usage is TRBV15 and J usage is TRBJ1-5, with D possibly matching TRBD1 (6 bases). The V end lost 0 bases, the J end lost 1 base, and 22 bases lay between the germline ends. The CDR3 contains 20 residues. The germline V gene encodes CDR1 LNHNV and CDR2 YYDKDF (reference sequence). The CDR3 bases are TGTGCCACCAGCAGAGATTTGGTTGGGGGCGCGGGTATGAGCAATCAGCCCCAGCATTTT. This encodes CATSRDLVGGAGMSNQPQHF.

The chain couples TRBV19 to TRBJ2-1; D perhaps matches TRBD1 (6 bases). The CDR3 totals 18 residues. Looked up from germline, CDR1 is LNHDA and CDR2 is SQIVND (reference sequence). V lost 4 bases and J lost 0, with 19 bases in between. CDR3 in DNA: TGTGCCAGTAGTACAGGCCCAGGGGAATGGAGCTCCTACAATGAGCAGTTCTTC. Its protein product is CASSTGPGEWSSYNEQFF. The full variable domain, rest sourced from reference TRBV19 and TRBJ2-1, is DGGITQSPKYLFRKEGQNVTLSCEQNLNHDAMYWYRQDPGQGLRLIYYSQIVNDFQKGDIAEGYSVSREKKESFPLTVTSAQKNPTAFYLCASSTGPGEWSSYNEQFFGPGTRLTVL.

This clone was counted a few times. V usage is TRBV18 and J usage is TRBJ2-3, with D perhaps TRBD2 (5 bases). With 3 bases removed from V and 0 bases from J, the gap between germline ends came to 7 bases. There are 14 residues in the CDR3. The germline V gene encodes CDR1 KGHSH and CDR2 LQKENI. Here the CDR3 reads CASSPSGSTDTQYF. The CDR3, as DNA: TGTGCCAGCTCACCGAGCGGTAGCACAGATACGCAGTATTTT.

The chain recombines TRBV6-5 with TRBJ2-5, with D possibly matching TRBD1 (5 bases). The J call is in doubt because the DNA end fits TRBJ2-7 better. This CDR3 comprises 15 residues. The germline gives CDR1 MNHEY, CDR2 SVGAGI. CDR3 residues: CASSYFFQDSYEQYF. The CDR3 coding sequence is TGTGCCAGCAGTTACTTTTTTCAAGACAGCTACGAGCAGTACTTC.

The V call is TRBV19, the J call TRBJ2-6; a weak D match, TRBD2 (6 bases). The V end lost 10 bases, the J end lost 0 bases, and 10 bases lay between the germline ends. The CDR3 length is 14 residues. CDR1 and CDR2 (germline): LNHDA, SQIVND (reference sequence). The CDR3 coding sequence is TGTGCCACCAAGACTAGCTCTGGGGCCAACGTCCTGACTTTC. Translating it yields CATKTSSGANVLTF.